Detailed here is one TCR beta chain. These data originate in a study of blood T cell repertoires in COVID-19. In the source study's methods: Reference gene primer amplification yielded estimated nucleated cell counts. The assay was immunoSEQ multiplex PCR, and TCRdb's table has in-frame clones only and misses some. Clone size and V and J calls were adopted from that table, with D and trimming inferred from the DNA. Of some 59,000 clones listed, around 80% are singletons. This receptor was identified in a man under 40 with COVID-19, enrolled during active disease. The sample comprised peripheral blood.

The CDR3 region is CASSHGSSRENIQYF. CDR3 coding DNA: TGCGCCAGCAGCCATGGGTCCTCCCGGGAAAACATTCAGTACTTC. This chain uses TRBV5-1 with TRBJ2-4; D is unclear. The ends were cut back, 4 bases at V and 5 bases at J, with 16 bases in the middle. Germline values: CDR1 SGHRS, CDR2 YFSETQ. The CDR3 consists of 15 residues.